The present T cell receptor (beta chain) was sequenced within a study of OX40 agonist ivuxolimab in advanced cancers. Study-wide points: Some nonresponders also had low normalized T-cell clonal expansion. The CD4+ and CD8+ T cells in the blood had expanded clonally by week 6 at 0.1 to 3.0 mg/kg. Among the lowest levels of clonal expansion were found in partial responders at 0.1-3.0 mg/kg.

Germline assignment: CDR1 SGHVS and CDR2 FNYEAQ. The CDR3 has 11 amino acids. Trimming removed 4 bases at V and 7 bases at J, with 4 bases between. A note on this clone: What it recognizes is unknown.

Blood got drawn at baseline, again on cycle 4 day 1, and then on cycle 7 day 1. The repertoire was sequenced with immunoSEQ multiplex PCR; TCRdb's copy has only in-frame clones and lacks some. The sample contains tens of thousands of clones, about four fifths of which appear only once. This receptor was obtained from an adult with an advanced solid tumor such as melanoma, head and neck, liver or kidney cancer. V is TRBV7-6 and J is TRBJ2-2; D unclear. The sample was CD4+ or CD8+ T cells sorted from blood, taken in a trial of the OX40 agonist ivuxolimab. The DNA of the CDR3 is TGTGCCAGCAGCTCTTACGGGGAGCTGTTTTTT. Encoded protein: CASSSYGELFF.